This T cell receptor (beta chain) derives from a study of Graves' ophthalmopathy and Graves' hyperthyroidism. There are many counts of this clonotype. J lost 3 bases, V lost 7 bases, and 5 bases had no gene match. The CDR3 consists of 16 residues. The V gene's germline CDR1 is MNHEY and CDR2 SVGEGT. The authors amplified TCR beta CDR3 regions from RNA transcripts. The first-round RT-PCR employed HTBI primers together with the Qiagen OneStep RT-PCR kit. A multiplex PCR was then performed as the second round. MiXCR, applied by TCRdb to the multiplex PCR reads, yields one record per CDR3 protein. The data contain around 340,000 distinct CDR3 sequences, roughly 15% of them seen just once; the ten biggest clones take up about 12%.

This rearrangement joins TRBV6-2 or TRBV6-3 to TRBJ2-2; 13 nucleotides agree with TRBD2. The sequence was collected from an adult man with Graves' ophthalmopathy. Input material: peripheral blood. The CDR3 DNA sequence: TGTGCCAGCATCTTCGGACTAGCGGGGGACACCGGGGAGCTGTTTTTT. Protein product: CASIFGLAGDTGELFF.